This is a list of T cell receptor beta chains from one sample in a study of T cells in Graves' hyperthyroidism and ophthalmopathy. A single record per CDR3 protein comes from TCRdb applying MiXCR to the multiplex PCR reads. The sample has roughly 700,000 distinct CDR3 sequences, 17% seen once. Material: blood. Receptors originate from a man aged 45-65 years with Graves' hyperthyroidism. Both conserved end residues are part of each CDR3.

TRBJ1-1 TRBV5-1 15 CASSYLREGNTEAFF
TRBJ1-2 TRBV9 15 CASSGPQLINYGYTF
TRBJ1-1 TRBV29-1 12 CSVGGIGSEAFF
TRBJ2-7 TRBV7-9 14 CASSLEDRGHEQYF
TRBJ2-1 TRBV6-5 15 CASSSPGQLYNEQFF
TRBJ2-2 TRBV7-3 14 CASSSWQNTGELFF
TRBJ2-2 TRBV6-1 14 CASSGLAGAGELFF
TRBJ1-5 TRBV20-1 14 CSATNRGSTQPQHF
TRBJ2-5 TRBV11-2 17 CASSQTLAAPEAETQYF
TRBJ1-4 TRBV28 14 CATAPLAVYEKLFF
TRBJ2-3 TRBV12-3/TRBV12-4 15 CAGSRGSGTTDTQYF
TRBJ2-4 TRBV7-9 15 CASSSPTLGGHIQYF
TRBJ2-3 TRBV27 16 CASSLTSGSVTDTQYF
TRBJ1-2 TRBV6-5 18 CASSYSIGQTNTLYGYTF
TRBJ1-5 TRBV4-2 16 CASSQDVQAGNQPQHF
TRBJ1-6 TRBV28 14 CASTPGHYNSPLHF
TRBJ1-1 TRBV19 15 CASSIRGALWTEAFF
TRBJ1-5 TRBV2 13 CASSAQWGQPQHF
TRBJ2-7 TRBV3-1 14 CASSPRTGRYEQYF
TRBJ1-1 TRBV4-2 14 CASSQDGGGGEAFF
TRBJ2-2 TRBV10-2 13 CASALGVSGELFF
TRBJ1-1 TRBV4-3 15 CASSPGTGGRTEAFF
TRBJ1-4 TRBV10-2 12 CASKQGGEKLFF
TRBJ2-4 TRBV20-1 18 CSVSRSFNPPPVGDIQYF
TRBJ2-1 TRBV6-1 16 CASSDSGRVTYNEQFF
TRBJ2-1 TRBV3-1 13 CASSNRRTSEQFF
TRBJ2-7 TRBV4-3 15 CASSQDALAAYEQYF
TRBJ2-3 TRBV19 14 CASSIDSNTDTQYF
TRBJ2-1 TRBV7-3 14 CASKLTGLAYEQFF
TRBJ2-1 TRBV29-1 12 CSVDNAGNEQFF
TRBJ2-3 TRBV28 14 CASSFGGRADTQYF
TRBJ2-5 TRBV6-9 19 CASSYVIPRSTGPQETQYF
TRBJ2-1 TRBV29-1 15 CSVPCGDRTYNEQFF
TRBJ1-1 TRBV28 11 CATAGNTEAFF
TRBJ1-1 TRBV20-1 14 CSARGGGRLTEAFF
TRBJ2-7 TRBV19 15 CASSIQGQPSYEQYF
TRBJ2-7 TRBV4-1 16 CASSPYSSGSSYEQYF
TRBJ2-1 TRBV2 15 CASSQDDHMGNEQFF
TRBJ1-2 TRBV25-1 13 CASSATGAYGYTF
TRBJ2-7 TRBV4-3 16 CASSQDRGLAGYEQYF
TRBJ1-2 TRBV6-1 14 CASSEAPGTDGYTF
TRBJ2-3 TRBV20-1 14 CSAAAGASTDTQYF
TRBJ1-1 TRBV18 14 CASSPAVTNTEAFF
TRBJ2-7 TRBV12-3/TRBV12-4 16 CASSLGLAGTTYEQYF
TRBJ2-7 TRBV28 15 CASSLMGQGAHEQYF